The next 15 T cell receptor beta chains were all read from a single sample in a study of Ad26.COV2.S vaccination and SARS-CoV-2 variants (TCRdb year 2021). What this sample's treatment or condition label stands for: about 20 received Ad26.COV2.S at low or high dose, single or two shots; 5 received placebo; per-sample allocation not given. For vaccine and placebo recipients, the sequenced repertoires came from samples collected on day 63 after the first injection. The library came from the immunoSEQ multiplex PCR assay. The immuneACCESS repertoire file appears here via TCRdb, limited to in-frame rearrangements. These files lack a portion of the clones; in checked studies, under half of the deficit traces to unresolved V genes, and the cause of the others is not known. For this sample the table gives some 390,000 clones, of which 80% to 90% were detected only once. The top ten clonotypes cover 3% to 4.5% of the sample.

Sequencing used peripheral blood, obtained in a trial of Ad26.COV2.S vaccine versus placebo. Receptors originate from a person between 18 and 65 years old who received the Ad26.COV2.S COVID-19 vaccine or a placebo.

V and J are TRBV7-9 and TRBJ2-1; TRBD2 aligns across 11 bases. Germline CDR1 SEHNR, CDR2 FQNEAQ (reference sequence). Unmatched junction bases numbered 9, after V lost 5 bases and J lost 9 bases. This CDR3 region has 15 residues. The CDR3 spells CASSPLAGGPGEQFF. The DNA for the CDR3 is TGTGCCAGCAGCCCTTTAGCGGGGGGGCCAGGTGAGCAGTTCTTC.

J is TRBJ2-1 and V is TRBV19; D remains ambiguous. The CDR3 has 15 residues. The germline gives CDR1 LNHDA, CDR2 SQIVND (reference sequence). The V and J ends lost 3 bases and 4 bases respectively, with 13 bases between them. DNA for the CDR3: TGTGCCAGTAGTATTAACAGTGCGCCATACAATGAGCAGTTCTTC. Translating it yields CASSINSAPYNEQFF.

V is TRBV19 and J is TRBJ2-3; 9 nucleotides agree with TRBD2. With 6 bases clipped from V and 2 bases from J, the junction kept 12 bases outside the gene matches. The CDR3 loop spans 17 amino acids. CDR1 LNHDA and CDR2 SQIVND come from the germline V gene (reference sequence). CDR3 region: CASRRPRVAGDTDTQYF. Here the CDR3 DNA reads TGTGCCAGTAGGCGCCCCAGGGTAGCGGGGGACACAGATACGCAGTATTTT. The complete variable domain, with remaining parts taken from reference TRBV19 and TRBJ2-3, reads DGGITQSPKYLFRKEGQNVTLSCEQNLNHDAMYWYRQDPGQGLRLIYYSQIVNDFQKGDIAEGYSVSREKKESFPLTVTSAQKNPTAFYLCASRRPRVAGDTDTQYFGPGTRLTVL.

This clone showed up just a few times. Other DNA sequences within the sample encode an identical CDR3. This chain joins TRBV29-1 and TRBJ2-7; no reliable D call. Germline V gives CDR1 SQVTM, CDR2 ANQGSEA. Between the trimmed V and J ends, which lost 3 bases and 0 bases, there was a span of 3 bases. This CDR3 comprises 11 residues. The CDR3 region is CSVEDSYEQYF. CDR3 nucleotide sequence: TGCAGCGTTGAGGACTCCTACGAGCAGTACTTC.

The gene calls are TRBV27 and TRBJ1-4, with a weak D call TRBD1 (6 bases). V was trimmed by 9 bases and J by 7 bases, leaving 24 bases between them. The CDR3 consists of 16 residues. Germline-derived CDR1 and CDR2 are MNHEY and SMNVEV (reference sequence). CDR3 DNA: TGTGCCAGTAGGGCGGGGCAGGGGCGATCTGGTGAAAAACTGTTTTTT. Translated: CASRAGQGRSGEKLFF.

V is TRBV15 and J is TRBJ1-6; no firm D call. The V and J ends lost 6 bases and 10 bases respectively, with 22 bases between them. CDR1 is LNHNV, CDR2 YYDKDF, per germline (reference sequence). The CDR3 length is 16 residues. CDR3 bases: TGTGCCACCAGTCATACGGGAGGAGGGATTGGGTCACCCCTCCACTTT. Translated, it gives CATSHTGGGIGSPLHF.

CDR3 nucleotide sequence: TGTGCCAGCAGTTACGTGCGGGATGAGCAGTTCTTC. Its protein is CASSYVRDEQFF. The rearrangement uses TRBV6-5 and TRBJ2-1; a possible D gene is TRBD2 (5 bases). Trimming cost V 2 bases and J 8 bases, with 7 bases left between them. The length of the CDR3 is 12 residues. Germline CDR1 is MNHEY and CDR2 is SVGAGI.

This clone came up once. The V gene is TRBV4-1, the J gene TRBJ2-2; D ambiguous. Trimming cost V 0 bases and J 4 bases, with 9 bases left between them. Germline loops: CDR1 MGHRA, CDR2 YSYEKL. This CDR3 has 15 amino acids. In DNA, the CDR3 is TGCGCCAGCAGCCAAGAGATAATATTCACCGGGGAGCTGTTTTTT. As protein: CASSQEIIFTGELFF.

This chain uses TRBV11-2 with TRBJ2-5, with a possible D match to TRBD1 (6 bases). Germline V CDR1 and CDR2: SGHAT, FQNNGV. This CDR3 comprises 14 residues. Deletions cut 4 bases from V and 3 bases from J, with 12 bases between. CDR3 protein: CASSSTRQEETQYF. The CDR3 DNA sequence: TGTGCCAGCAGCTCAACCCGACAGGAAGAGACCCAGTACTTC.

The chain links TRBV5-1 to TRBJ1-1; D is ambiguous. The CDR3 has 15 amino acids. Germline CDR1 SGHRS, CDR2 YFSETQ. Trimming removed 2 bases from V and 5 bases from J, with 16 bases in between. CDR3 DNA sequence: TGCGCCAGCAGCTTTGGCCAGGTGGTAAGGACTGAAGCTTTCTTT. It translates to CASSFGQVVRTEAFF.

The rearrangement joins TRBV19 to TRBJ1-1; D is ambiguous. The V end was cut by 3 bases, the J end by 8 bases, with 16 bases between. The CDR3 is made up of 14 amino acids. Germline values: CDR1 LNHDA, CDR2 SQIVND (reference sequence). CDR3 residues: CASSMPGIAAEAFF. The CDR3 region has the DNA TGTGCCAGTAGTATGCCAGGAATAGCGGCAGAAGCTTTCTTT.

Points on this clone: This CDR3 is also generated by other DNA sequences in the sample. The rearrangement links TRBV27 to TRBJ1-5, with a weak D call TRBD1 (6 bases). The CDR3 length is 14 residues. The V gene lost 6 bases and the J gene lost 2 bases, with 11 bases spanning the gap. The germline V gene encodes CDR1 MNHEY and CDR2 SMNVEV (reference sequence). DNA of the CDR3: TGTGCCAGCAGGCCAGGGGTAGGCAATCAGCCCCAGCATTTT. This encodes CASRPGVGNQPQHF.

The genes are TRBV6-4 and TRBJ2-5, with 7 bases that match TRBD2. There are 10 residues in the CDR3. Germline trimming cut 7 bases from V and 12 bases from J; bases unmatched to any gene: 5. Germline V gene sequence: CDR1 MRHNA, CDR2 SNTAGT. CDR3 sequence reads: CASIMAGEYF. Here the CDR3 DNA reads TGTGCCAGCATCATGGCGGGGGAGTACTTC.

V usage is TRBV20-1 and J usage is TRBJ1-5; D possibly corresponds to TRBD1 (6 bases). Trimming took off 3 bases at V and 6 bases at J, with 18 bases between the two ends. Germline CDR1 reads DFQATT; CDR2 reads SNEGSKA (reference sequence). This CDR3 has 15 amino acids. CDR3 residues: CSASRGEGTSQPQHF. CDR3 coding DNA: TGCAGTGCTAGTCGGGGAGAGGGGACAAGTCAGCCCCAGCATTTT.

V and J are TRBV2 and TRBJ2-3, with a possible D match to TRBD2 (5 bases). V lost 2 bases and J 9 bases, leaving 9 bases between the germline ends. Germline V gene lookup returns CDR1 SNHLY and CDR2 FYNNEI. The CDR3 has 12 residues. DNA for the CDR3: TGTGCCAGCAGTGAAAGGCCTAGCACGCAGTATTTT. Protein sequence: CASSERPSTQYF.